Following are 3 T cell receptor beta chains from one sample sequenced in a study of T cell responses to AZD1222 COVID-19 vaccine. Here immunoSEQ multiplex PCR was the method, and the copy in TCRdb shows in-frame clones only, minus some. The sample contains 90,000 to 100,000 clones, 88% of which appear only once. The sequences come from peripheral blood, collected 28 days after the second AZD1222 dose. The receptors derive from an adult who received the AZD1222 COVID-19 vaccine.

The chain carries TRBV5-5 and TRBJ2-7; 7 bases align to TRBD1. With 4 bases clipped from V and 3 bases from J, the junction kept 7 bases outside the gene matches. The germline gives CDR1 SGHKS, CDR2 YYEKEE (reference sequence). The CDR3 is 14 amino acids. CDR3 region: CASSIGQAYYEQYF. CDR3 bases: TGTGCCAGCAGCATTGGACAGGCTTACTACGAGCAGTACTTC.

CDR3 nucleotides: TGTGCCAGCAGCGAAAGAGGACTAGCGGGGGGGCCCACCCAAGAGACCCAGTACTTC. It encodes CASSERGLAGGPTQETQYF. The chain carries TRBV9 and TRBJ2-5, with TRBD2 matching 15 bases. From germline, CDR1 is SGDLS and CDR2 YYNGEE. The CDR3 has 19 residues. V was clipped by 3 bases and J by 1 base; unmatched bases: 10. The entire variable domain, with the rest obtained from reference TRBV9 and TRBJ2-5, is as follows: DSGVTQTPKHLITATGQRVTLRCSPRSGDLSVYWYQQSLDQGLQFLIQYYNGEERAKGNILERFSAQQFPDLHSELNLSSLELGDSALYFCASSERGLAGGPTQETQYFGPGTRLLVL.

This chain links TRBV6-2 or TRBV6-3 with TRBJ2-7; D not resolved. CDR1 and CDR2 from the germline V gene are MNHEY and SVGEGT. The CDR3 has 14 residues. Deletions cut 2 bases from V and 3 bases from J, with 11 bases between. The CDR3: CASSYRVRSYEQYF. Here the CDR3 DNA reads TGTGCCAGCAGTTACCGGGTACGTAGCTACGAGCAGTACTTC.